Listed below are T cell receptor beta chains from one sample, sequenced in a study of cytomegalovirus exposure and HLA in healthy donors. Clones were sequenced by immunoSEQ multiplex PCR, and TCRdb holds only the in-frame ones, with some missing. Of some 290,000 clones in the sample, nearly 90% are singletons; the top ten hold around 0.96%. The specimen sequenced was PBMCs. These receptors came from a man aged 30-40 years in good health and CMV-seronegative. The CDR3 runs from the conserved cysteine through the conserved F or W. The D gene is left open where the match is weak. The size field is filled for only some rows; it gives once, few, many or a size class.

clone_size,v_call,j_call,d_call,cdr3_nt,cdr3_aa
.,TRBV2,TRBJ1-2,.,TGTGCCAGCAGTGAAGCGCTGGGGGCTGGAGGCTACACCTTC,CASSEALGAGGYTF
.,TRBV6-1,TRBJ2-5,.,TGTGCCAGCAGTTCTTTATCGAGGAAGACCCAGTACTTC,CASSSLSRKTQYF
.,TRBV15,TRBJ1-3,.,TGTGCCACCAGCAGAGATACCATTGGAGACACCATATATTTT,CATSRDTIGDTIYF
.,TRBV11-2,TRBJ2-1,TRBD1,TGTGCCAGCAGCGCGACTCCAGGGGGCGAGTACAATGAGCAGTTCTTC,CASSATPGGEYNEQFF
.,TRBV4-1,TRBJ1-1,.,TGCGCCAGCAGCCAAGAGACACTCATGAACACTGAAGCTTTCTTT,CASSQETLMNTEAFF
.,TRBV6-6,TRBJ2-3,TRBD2,TGTGCCAGCTCTAGGGGGAGCGGGGGGGCAAATACGCAGTATTTT,CASSRGSGGANTQYF
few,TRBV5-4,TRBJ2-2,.,TGTGCCAGCAGCTTCTACACCGGGGAGCTGTTTTTT,CASSFYTGELFF
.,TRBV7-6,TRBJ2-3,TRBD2,TGTGCCAGCAGCCAGGGCGTCAGCGGGGACTTTCCTAGCACAGATACGCAGTATTTT,CASSQGVSGDFPSTDTQYF
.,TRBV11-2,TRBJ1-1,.,TGTGCCAGCACCTCCGGGACACTGAACACTGAAGCTTTCTTT,CASTSGTLNTEAFF
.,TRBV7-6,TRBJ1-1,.,TGTGCCAGCAGCTTAGGAGGAGTCACTGAAGCTTTCTTT,CASSLGGVTEAFF
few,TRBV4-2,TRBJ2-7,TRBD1,TGTGCCAGCAGCCCCCCGGACAGGGCCCACGAGCAGTACTTC,CASSPPDRAHEQYF
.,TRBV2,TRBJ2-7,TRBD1,TGTGCCACCAAGGTCTTCGGGACAGGGGTAGAGGAGCAGTACTTC,CATKVFGTGVEEQYF
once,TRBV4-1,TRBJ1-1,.,TGCGCCAGCAGACACCAGGGACAAAGCTACACTGAAGCTTTCTTT,CASRHQGQSYTEAFF
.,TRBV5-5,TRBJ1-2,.,TGTGCCAGCAGCCCGACCCCAGGCCCCTGGGACTATGGCTACACCTTC,CASSPTPGPWDYGYTF
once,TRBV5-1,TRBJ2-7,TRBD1,TGCGCCAGCAGCTTGGCCGGACAGGTCACCTACGAGCAGTACTTC,CASSLAGQVTYEQYF
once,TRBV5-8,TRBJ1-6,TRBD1,TGTGCCAGCAGCTTGGGGGACAGTAATTCACCCCTCCACTTT,CASSLGDSNSPLHF